This TCR beta chain came from a study of T cell responses to AZD1222 COVID-19 vaccine. Notes on the study in general: Repertoire samples came only from after the peak T cell response.

Note on this clone: Its antigen is as yet unknown.

TCRdb keeps only in-frame clones here, not all; method: immunoSEQ multiplex PCR. The table lists about 190,000 clones, roughly 88% of them singletons. CDR1 is PRHDT and CDR2 is FYEKMQ in the germline V gene (reference sequence). The CDR3 runs 15 residues. The V gene lost 3 bases and the J gene lost 0 bases, with 11 bases spanning the gap. This specimen consisted of peripheral blood, obtained on day 0 of AZD1222 vaccination. The receptor was isolated from an adult in good health. V and J are TRBV13 and TRBJ1-1, with TRBD1 as a possible D gene (5 bases). As DNA, the CDR3 is TGTGCCAGCAGCTTGAGGCCGGGGCTGAACACTGAAGCTTTCTTT. This gives the protein CASSLRPGLNTEAFF.